This record covers a single T cell receptor (beta chain). Its target antigen remains unknown. There are no base qualities to consult, and no much larger clone falls within one base. The CDR3 has 13 amino acids, counting the end cysteine and phenylalanine. The read is trimmed to its CDR3 DNA, 39 bases read in frame from base 1. V gives up 4 bases and J gives up 5 bases, and the segment between their germline ends measures 9 bases. Via the germline V gene, CDR1 is SGDLS and CDR2 YYNGEE. The immunoSEQ Assay, a bias-controlled multiplex PCR, was used to amplify TCRbeta CDR3 regions from genomic DNA. The published analysis was carried out like this. Within the assay, amplification of reference gene primers was used to estimate how many nucleated cells each sample contained. Sequence reads were collapsed and filtered to measure the absolute abundance of every unique TCRbeta CDR3 rearrangement. For each sample, productive Simpson clonality was calculated as the square root of Simpson's diversity index over productive rearrangements. Entries here come from immuneACCESS through TCRdb and include only in-frame sequences with V and J called. Some clones fail to appear in such tables; in the studies checked, an unresolved V gene covers under half of the shortfall, and the cause of the remainder is unknown. V and J calls and clone size are as listed in that table; D and trimming were resolved from the DNA. The sample table shows a few hundred thousand clones, and roughly 90% are seen once. In total, the top ten clones hold around 1.2% of the sample.

The data are from a study of blood T cell repertoires in COVID-19 (dated by TCRdb to 2019 to 2021). Concerning the study at large: Samples from collaborators originated in the United States, Italy and Spain and spanned both the acute and convalescent phases of COVID-19. The samples were drawn from two sources: the first 160 participants of the ongoing ImmuneRACE study, and 950 to 1,500 subjects contributed by 6 global collaborators. The repertoires were made available in a free public database intended to serve as a resource for research on the immune response to SARS-CoV-2. Where HLA class I and class II types were available, the types were taken from metadata supplied by the sample provider, not from assay-based typing. Subjects who had been exposed to COVID-19, were actively infected with it, or had recovered from it provided the deeply sampled blood TCRbeta repertoires that made up the dataset. Sample metadata almost always included a de-identified subject ID, COVID-19 status, age in years and sex. The prospective study material was composed of cDNA or gDNA derived from T cells, B-cell-depleted T cells, or PBMCs. Study-wide findings and limitations: The amount of clinical and demographic metadata varied by source and participant and was provided uncurated.

Each collaborating institution followed its own protocols to collect whole blood in K2EDTA tubes. Collaborator samples were shipped for TCRbeta analysis as frozen whole blood, isolated PBMCs, or DNA extracted from either sample type. This TCR was sampled from a man in his forties with acute or convalescent COVID-19. Sequenced sample: peripheral blood. Here the chain combines TRBV9 and TRBJ2-2; the D segment could be TRBD1, given 5 matching bases. The CDR3 sequence is CASSTGPTGELFF. The DNA sequence is TGTGCCAGCAGCACAGGACCAACCGGGGAGCTGTTTTTT.